This T cell receptor (beta chain) emerged from a study of T cells in Graves' hyperthyroidism and ophthalmopathy. In this sample, this clonotype turned up many times. Regions amplified from RNA transcripts were the TCR beta CDR3 regions. First-round RT-PCR of the TCR CDR3 relied on the HTBI primer set. TCRdb processed the multiplex PCR reads anew with MiXCR; each CDR3 protein has one entry. The table lists around 300,000 distinct CDR3 sequences, about 14% of them singletons. CDR1 is MNHEY and CDR2 is SMNVEV in the germline V gene (reference sequence). CDR3 size: 17 residues. Trimming removed 5 bases at V and 4 bases at J, with 23 bases between.

The chain employs TRBV27 and TRBJ1-2; a weak D match, TRBD1 (5 bases). This receptor was taken from a young woman with Graves' hyperthyroidism that later progressed to Graves' ophthalmopathy. The material sequenced was blood. This CDR3 is CASSPFPTRGYGYGYTF. In DNA form, the CDR3 reads TGTGCCAGCAGTCCCTTCCCGACACGGGGGTACGGCTATGGCTACACCTTC.